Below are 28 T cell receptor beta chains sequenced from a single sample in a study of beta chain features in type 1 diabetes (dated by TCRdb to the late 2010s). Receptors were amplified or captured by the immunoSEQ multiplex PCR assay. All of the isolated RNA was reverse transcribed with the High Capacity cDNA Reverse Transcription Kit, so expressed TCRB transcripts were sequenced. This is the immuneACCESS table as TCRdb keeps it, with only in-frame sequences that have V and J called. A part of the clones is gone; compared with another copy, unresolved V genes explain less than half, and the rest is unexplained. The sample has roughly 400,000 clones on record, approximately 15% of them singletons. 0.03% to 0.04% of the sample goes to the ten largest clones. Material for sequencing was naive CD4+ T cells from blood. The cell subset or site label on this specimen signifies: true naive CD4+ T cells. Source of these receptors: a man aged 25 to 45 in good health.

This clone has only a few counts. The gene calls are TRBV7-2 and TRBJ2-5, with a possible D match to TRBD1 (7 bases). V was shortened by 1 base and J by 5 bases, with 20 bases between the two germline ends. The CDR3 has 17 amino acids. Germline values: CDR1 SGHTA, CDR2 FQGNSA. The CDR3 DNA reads TGTGCCAGCAGCTTAGGCCCTGACAGGGCGGGGAGGGAGACCCAGTACTTC. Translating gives CASSLGPDRAGRETQYF.

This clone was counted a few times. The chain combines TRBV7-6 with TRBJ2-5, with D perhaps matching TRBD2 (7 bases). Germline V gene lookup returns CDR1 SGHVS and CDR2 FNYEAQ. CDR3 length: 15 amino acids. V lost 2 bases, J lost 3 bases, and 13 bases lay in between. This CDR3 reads CASSLSRGGEETQYF. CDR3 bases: TGTGCCAGCAGCTTAAGTCGCGGGGGCGAAGAGACCCAGTACTTC.

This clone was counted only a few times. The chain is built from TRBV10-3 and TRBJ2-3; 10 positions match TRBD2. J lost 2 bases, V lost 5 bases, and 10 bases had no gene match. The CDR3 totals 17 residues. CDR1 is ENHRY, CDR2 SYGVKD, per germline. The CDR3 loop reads CAISSSGSGLVTDTQYF. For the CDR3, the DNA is TGTGCCATCAGTTCTAGCGGGAGTGGGTTGGTCACAGATACGCAGTATTTT.

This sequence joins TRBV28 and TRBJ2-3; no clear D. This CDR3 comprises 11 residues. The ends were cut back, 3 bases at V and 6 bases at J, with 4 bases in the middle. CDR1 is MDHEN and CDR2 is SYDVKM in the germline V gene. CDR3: CASSFSDTQYF. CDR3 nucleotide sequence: TGTGCCAGCAGTTTTTCTGATACGCAGTATTTT.

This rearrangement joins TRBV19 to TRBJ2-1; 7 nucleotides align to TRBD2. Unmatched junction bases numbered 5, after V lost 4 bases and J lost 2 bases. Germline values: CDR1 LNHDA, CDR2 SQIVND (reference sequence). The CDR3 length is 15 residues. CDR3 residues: CASSSGRVTYNEQFF. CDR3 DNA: TGTGCCAGTAGTAGCGGGAGAGTTACCTACAATGAGCAGTTCTTC.

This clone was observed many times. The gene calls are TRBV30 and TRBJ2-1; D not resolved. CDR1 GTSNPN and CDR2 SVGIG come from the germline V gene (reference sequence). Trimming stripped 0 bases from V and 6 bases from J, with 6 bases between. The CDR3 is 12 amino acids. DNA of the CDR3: TGTGCCTGGAGTGTAGGGCGCAATGAGCAGTTCTTC. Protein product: CAWSVGRNEQFF.

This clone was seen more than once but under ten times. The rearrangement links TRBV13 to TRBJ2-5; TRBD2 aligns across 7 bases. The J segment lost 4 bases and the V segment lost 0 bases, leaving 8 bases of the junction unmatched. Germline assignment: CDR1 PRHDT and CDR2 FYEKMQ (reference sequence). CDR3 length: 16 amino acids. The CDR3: CASSLGSLADIETQYF. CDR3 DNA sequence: TGTGCCAGCAGCTTAGGCAGTCTAGCGGACATAGAGACCCAGTACTTC.

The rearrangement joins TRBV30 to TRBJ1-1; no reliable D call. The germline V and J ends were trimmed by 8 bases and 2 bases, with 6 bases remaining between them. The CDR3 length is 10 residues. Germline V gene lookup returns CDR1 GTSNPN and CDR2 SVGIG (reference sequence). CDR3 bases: TGTGCCAGCGCCAACACTGAAGCTTTCTTT. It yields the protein CASANTEAFF.

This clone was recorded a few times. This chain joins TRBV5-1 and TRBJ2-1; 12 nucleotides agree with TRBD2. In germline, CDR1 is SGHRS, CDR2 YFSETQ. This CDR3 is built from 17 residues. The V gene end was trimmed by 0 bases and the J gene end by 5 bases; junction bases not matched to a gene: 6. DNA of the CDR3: TGCGCCAGCAGCTTGGTCACTAGCGGGGGGCTTAACAATGAGCAGTTCTTC. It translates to CASSLVTSGGLNNEQFF.

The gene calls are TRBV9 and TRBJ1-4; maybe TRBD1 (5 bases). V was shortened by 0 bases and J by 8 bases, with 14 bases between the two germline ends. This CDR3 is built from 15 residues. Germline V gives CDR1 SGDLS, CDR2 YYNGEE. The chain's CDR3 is CASSVGGRVEEKLFF. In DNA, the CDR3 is TGTGCCAGCAGCGTAGGAGGCAGGGTTGAGGAAAAACTGTTTTTT.

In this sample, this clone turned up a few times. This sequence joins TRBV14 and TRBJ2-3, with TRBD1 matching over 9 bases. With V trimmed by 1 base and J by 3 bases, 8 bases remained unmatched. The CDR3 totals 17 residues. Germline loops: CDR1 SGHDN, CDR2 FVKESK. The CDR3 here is CASSQGTGGIRTDTQYF. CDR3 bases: TGTGCCAGCAGCCAAGGAACAGGGGGCATCAGGACAGATACGCAGTATTTT.

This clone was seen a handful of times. CDR3 sequence (DNA): TGCGCCAGCAGCCACAAGAGGCGGGGGGGCCTGGCAGATACGCAGTATTTT. The encoded protein is CASSHKRRGGLADTQYF. This chain joins TRBV4-1 and TRBJ2-3, with TRBD2 matching over 9 bases. CDR1 and CDR2 (germline): MGHRA, YSYEKL. This CDR3 spans 17 amino acids. V lost 3 bases and J lost 4; bases outside the gene matches: 11.

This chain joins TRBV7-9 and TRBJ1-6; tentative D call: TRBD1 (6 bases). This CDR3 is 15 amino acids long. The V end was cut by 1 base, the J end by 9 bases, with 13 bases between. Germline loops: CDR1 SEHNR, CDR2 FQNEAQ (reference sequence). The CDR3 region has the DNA TGTGCCAGCAGCTTAGGAGACAGGACGATTTCACCCCTCCACTTT. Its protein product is CASSLGDRTISPLHF.

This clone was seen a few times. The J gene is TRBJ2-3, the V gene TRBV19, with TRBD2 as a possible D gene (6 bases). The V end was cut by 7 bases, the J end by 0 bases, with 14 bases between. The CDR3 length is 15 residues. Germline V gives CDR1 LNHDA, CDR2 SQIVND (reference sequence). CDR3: CASTAASASTDTQYF. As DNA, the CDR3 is TGTGCCAGTACCGCGGCTAGCGCGAGCACAGATACGCAGTATTTT.

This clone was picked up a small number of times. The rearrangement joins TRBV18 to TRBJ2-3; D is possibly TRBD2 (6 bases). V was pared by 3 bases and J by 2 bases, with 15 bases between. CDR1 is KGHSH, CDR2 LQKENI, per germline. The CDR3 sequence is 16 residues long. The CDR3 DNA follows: TGTGCCAGCTCACCCTTTCGACTAGGAACCACAGATACGCAGTATTTT. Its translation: CASSPFRLGTTDTQYF.

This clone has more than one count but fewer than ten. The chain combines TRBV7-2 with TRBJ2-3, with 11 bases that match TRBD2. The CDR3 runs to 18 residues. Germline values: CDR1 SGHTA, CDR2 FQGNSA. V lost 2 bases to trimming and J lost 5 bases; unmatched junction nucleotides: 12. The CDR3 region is CASSLFLGLAERGDTQYF. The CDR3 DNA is TGTGCCAGCAGCTTATTCCTGGGACTAGCGGAGCGGGGAGATACGCAGTATTTT.

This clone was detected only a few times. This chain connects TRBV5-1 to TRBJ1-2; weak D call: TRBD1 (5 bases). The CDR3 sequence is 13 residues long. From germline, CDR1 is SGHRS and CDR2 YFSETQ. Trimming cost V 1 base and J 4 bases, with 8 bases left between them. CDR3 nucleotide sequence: TGCGCCAGCAGCTTGTCAGGGAGCTATGGCTACACCTTC. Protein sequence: CASSLSGSYGYTF.

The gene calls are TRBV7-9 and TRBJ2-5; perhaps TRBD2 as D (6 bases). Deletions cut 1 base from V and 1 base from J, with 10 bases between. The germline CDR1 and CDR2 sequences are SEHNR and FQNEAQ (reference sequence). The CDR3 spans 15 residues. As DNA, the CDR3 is TGTGCCAGCAGCTTAGGATTGGGACTCCAAGAGACCCAGTACTTC. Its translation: CASSLGLGLQETQYF.

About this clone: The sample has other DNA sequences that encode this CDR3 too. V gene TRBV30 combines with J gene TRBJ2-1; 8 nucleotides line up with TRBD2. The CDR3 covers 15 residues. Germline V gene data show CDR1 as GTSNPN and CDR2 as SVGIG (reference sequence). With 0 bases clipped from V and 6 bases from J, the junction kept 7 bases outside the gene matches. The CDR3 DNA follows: TGTGCCTGGAGTGTACTTCTTGCGGGAGGCAATGAGCAGTTCTTC. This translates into CAWSVLLAGGNEQFF.

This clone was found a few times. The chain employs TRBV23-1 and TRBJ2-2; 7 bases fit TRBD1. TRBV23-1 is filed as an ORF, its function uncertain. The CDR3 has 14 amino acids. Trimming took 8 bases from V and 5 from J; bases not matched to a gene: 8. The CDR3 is CASGSTGKTGELFF. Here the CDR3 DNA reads TGCGCCAGCGGCTCGACAGGGAAAACCGGGGAGCTGTTTTTT.

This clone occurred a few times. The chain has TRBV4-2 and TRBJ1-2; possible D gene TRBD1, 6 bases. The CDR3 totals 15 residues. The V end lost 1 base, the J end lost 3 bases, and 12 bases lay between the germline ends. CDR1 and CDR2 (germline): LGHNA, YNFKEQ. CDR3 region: CASSQAQGTDYGYTF. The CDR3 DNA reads TGTGCCAGCAGCCAAGCGCAGGGGACCGACTATGGCTACACCTTC.

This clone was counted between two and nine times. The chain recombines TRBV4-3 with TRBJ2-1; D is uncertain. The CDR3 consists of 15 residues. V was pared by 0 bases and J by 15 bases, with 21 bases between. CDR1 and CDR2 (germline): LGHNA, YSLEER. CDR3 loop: CASSQDPGMTGEVFF. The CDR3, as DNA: TGCGCCAGCAGCCAAGATCCGGGTATGACTGGGGAAGTGTTCTTC.

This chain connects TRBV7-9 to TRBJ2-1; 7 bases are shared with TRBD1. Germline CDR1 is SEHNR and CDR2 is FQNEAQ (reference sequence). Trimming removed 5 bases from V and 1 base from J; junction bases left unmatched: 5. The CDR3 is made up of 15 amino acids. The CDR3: CASSPDRRSYNEQFF. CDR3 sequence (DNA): TGTGCCAGCAGCCCGGACAGGAGGTCCTACAATGAGCAGTTCTTC.

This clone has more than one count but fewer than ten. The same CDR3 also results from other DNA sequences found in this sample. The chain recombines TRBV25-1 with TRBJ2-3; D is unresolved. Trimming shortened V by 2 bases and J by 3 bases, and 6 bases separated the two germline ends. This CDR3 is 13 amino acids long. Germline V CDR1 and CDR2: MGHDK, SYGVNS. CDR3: CASSEASTDTQYF. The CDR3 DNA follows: TGTGCCAGCAGTGAAGCTTCAACAGATACGCAGTATTTT. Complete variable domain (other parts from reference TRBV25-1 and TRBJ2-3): EADIYQTPRYLVIGTGKKITLECSQTMGHDKMYWYQQDPGMELHLIHYSYGVNSTEKGDLSSESTVSRIRTEHFPLTLESARPSHTSQYLCASSEASTDTQYFGPGTRLTVL.

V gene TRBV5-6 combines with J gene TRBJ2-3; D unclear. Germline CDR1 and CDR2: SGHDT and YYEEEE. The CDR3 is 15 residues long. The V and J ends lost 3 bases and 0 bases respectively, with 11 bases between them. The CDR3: CASSSLGLSTDTQYF. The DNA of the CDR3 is TGTGCCAGCAGCTCCCTGGGTCTTAGCACAGATACGCAGTATTTT.

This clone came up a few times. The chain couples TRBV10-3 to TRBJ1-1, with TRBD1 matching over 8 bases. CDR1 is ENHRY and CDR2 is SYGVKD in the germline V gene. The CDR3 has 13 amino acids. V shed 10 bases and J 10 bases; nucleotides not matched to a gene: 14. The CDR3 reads CATAGQGGSPAFF. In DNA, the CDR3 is TGTGCCACAGCCGGACAGGGAGGATCCCCAGCTTTCTTT.

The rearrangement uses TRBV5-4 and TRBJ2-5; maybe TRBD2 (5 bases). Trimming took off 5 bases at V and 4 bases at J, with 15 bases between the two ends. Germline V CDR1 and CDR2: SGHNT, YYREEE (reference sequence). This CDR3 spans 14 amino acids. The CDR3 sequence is CASRVANEGETQYF. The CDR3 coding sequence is TGTGCCAGCAGAGTGGCCAACGAGGGAGAGACCCAGTACTTC.

The CDR3 loop is CASSAGGASTDTQYF. CDR3 nucleotides: TGTGCCAGCAGCGCAGGGGGAGCTAGCACAGATACGCAGTATTTT. The chain couples TRBV9 to TRBJ2-3; 7 bases line up with TRBD1. Germline CDR1 is SGDLS and CDR2 is YYNGEE. This CDR3 has 15 residues. Trimming removed 3 bases from V and 0 bases from J; junction bases left unmatched: 4.